This TCR beta chain was obtained from a study of blood T cell repertoires in COVID-19. The overall study: The origin of the acute and convalescent COVID-19 samples was the United States, Italy and Spain. PBMCs, B-cell-depleted T cells, or T cells were the source of the cDNA or gDNA that made up the material.

The germline V and J ends were trimmed by 5 bases and 5 bases, with 19 bases remaining between them. From germline, CDR1 is MDHEN and CDR2 SYDVKM. This CDR3 is built from 15 residues. Original analysis: For nucleated cells, counts were estimated from reference gene primer amplification. Assay: immunoSEQ multiplex PCR; the TCRdb copy retains only in-frame clones and omits some. That table is the source of V, J and clone size, and D and trimming were worked out from the DNA. This sample has 180,000 or so clones; around nine tenths occur once, and the top ten carry 3.7%. Sequencing input: peripheral blood. The clonotype originates from a man in his late teens or twenties with active or convalescent COVID-19. V usage is TRBV28 and J usage is TRBJ2-7; D gene unclear. The CDR3: CASSPDTLFNHEQYV. DNA for the CDR3: TGTGCCAGCAGTCCCGACACCCTGTTCAACCACGAGCAGTACGTC.